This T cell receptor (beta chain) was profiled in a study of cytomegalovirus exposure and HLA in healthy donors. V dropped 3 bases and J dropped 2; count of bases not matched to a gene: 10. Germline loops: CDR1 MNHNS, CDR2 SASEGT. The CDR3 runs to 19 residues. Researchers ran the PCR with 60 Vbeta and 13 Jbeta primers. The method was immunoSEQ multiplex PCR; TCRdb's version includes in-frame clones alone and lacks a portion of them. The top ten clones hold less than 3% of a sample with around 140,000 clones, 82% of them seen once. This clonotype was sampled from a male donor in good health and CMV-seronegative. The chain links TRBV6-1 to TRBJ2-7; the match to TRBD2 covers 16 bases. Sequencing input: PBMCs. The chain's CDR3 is CASSDEIGTSGRVTYEQYF. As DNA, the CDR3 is TGTGCCAGCAGTGATGAGATAGGGACTAGCGGGAGGGTCACCTACGAGCAGTACTTC.